This T cell receptor (beta chain) was sequenced during a study of blood T cell repertoires in COVID-19. Whole-study context: Donors in the United States, Italy and Spain gave samples during acute or convalescent COVID-19. T cells, B-cell-depleted T cells, or PBMCs provided the cDNA or gDNA that served as material.

In the authors' workflow: Estimation of nucleated cell counts relied on the amplification of reference gene primers. Only in-frame clones appear in the TCRdb table, and some are missing; sequencing was by immunoSEQ multiplex PCR. V and J calls and clone size are those listed in that table; D and trimming were worked out from the DNA. The data show about 71,000 clones, approximately 80% seen once. Seattle's cohort entered during active infection and was followed longitudinally. Material for sequencing was peripheral blood. The sequence was collected from a man under 40 with COVID-19, enrolled during active disease.

This chain's CDR3 is CASSTRGYNEQFF. The DNA of the CDR3 is TGTGCCAGCAGTACCAGGGGGTACAATGAGCAGTTCTTC. This sequence joins TRBV28 and TRBJ2-1; 7 nucleotides align to TRBD1. This CDR3 spans 13 amino acids. Germline V gives CDR1 MDHEN, CDR2 SYDVKM. Germline trimming cut 5 bases from V and 4 bases from J; bases unmatched to any gene: 2. Full variable domain (outside the CDR3, taken from reference TRBV28 and TRBJ2-1): DVKVTQSSRYLVKRTGEKVFLECVQDMDHENMFWYRQDPGLGLRLIYFSYDVKMKEKGDIPEGYSVSREKKERFSLILESASTNQTSMYLCASSTRGYNEQFFGPGTRLTVL.